One sample yielded the 19 T cell receptor beta chains listed below, sequenced in a study of cytomegalovirus exposure and HLA in healthy donors. 60 Vbeta and 13 Jbeta primers were used in PCR. Assay: immunoSEQ multiplex PCR; the TCRdb copy retains only in-frame clones and omits some. Seen here are around 150,000 clones, less than 90% observed once, and the top ten hold around 1.9%. Input material: PBMCs. The receptors shown here come from a man aged 18 to 29 in good health and CMV-seronegative.

V and J are TRBV5-4 and TRBJ1-2; tentatively, D is TRBD1 (5 bases). Trimming removed 3 bases from V and 3 bases from J, with 12 bases in between. Germline V gives CDR1 SGHNT, CDR2 YYREEE (reference sequence). This CDR3 comprises 14 residues. CDR3 sequence reads: CASSSPRGDYGYTF. CDR3 sequence (DNA): TGTGCCAGCAGCTCCCCCCGGGGGGACTATGGCTACACCTTC. The full variable domain, with the rest looked up from reference TRBV5-4 and TRBJ1-2, is ETGVTQSPTHLIKTRGQQVTLRCSSQSGHNTVSWYQQALGQGPQFIFQYYREEENGRGNFPPRFSGLQFPNYSSELNVNALELDDSALYLCASSSPRGDYGYTFGSGTRLTVV.

The chain is built from TRBV11-3 and TRBJ2-1; 7 bases are shared with TRBD1. From germline, CDR1 is SGHNT and CDR2 YENEEA. V was pared by 4 bases and J by 5 bases, with 8 bases of the junction left unmatched. The CDR3 loop spans 15 amino acids. The CDR3 spells CASSSWTGIDNEQFF. The CDR3 coding sequence is TGTGCCAGCAGCTCCTGGACAGGAATAGACAATGAGCAGTTCTTC.

This chain joins TRBV9 and TRBJ2-7; tentatively, D is TRBD1 (6 bases). Trimming stripped 4 bases from V and 3 bases from J, with 17 bases between. The CDR3 covers 15 residues. Germline V lookup: CDR1 SGDLS, CDR2 YYNGEE. The CDR3 nucleotides are TGTGCCAGCAGCCCCCAGTGGCAGGGGTTCTACGAGCAGTACTTC. Protein product: CASSPQWQGFYEQYF.

This sequence joins TRBV13 and TRBJ2-3; 13 bases match TRBD2. This CDR3 is 14 amino acids long. Germline loops: CDR1 PRHDT, CDR2 FYEKMQ (reference sequence). V lost 5 bases, J lost 4 bases, and 0 bases stayed unmatched. CDR3 DNA sequence: TGTGCCAGCAGCACTAGCGGGGGGGCAGATACGCAGTATTTT. It translates to CASSTSGGADTQYF.

The rearrangement joins TRBV11-3 to TRBJ2-5, with 8 nucleotides matching TRBD2. Per germline, CDR1 SGHNT and CDR2 YENEEA. Trimming removed 8 bases from V and 4 bases from J; junction bases left unmatched: 6. The CDR3 totals 13 residues. This chain's CDR3 is CASQRGLGETQYF. In DNA, the CDR3 is TGTGCCAGCCAGCGGGGGCTGGGAGAGACCCAGTACTTC. Full variable domain (rest looked up from reference TRBV11-3 and TRBJ2-5): EAGVVQSPRYKIIEKKQPVAFWCNPISGHNTLYWYLQNLGQGPELLIRYENEEAVDDSQLPKDRFSAERLKGVDSTLKIQPAELGDSAVYLCASQRGLGETQYFGPGTRLLVL.

This rearrangement joins TRBV27 to TRBJ1-1, with D perhaps TRBD1 (6 bases). In germline, CDR1 is MNHEY, CDR2 SMNVEV (reference sequence). CDR3 length: 13 amino acids. Trimming stripped 6 bases from V and 4 bases from J, with 12 bases between. Here the CDR3 reads CASRWIGGTEAFF. CDR3 nucleotides: TGTGCCAGCAGGTGGATAGGGGGCACTGAAGCTTTCTTT.

The chain links TRBV28 to TRBJ2-7, with 8 bases identical to TRBD1. This CDR3 region has 17 residues. J gave up 2 bases and V 4 bases, and 13 bases lay outside the gene matches. Germline CDR1 MDHEN, CDR2 SYDVKM. The CDR3 DNA follows: TGTGCCAGCAGTTCTGCTTCCTTGGACAGGGAACCCTACGAGCAGTACTTC. It specifies CASSSASLDREPYEQYF.

V gene TRBV7-9 combines with J gene TRBJ1-3; 7 bases are a match to TRBD1. Trimming at V came to 5 bases and at J to 0 bases, leaving 7 bases not matched to a gene. CDR3 length: 16 amino acids. Germline lookup yields CDR1 SEHNR and CDR2 FQNEAQ (reference sequence). As DNA, the CDR3 is TGTGCCAGCAGCCAAAAGGGACAGAACTCTGGAAACACCATATATTTT. This codes for CASSQKGQNSGNTIYF.

This clone was seen more than once but under ten times. This chain connects TRBV25-1 to TRBJ1-1; 7 nucleotides line up with TRBD1. The length of the CDR3 is 14 residues. In germline, CDR1 is MGHDK, CDR2 SYGVNS. J lost 4 bases, V lost 3 bases, and 5 bases had no gene match. The CDR3 DNA reads TGTGCCAGCAGTGAGAACAGGGGAGGCACTGAAGCTTTCTTT. Encoded protein: CASSENRGGTEAFF.

This clone was counted once. This sequence joins TRBV2 and TRBJ1-2; 8 bases match TRBD1. Germline V lookup: CDR1 SNHLY, CDR2 FYNNEI. V shed 6 bases, J shed 4 bases, and the junction held 16 bases outside the gene matches. The CDR3 has 17 amino acids. The CDR3 region has the DNA TGTGCCAGCAGCTACGGACCCCAGGGGGCGGGTTTCTATGGCTACACCTTC. This translates into CASSYGPQGAGFYGYTF.

The rearrangement uses TRBV6-5 and TRBJ1-1, with TRBD1 matching 7 bases. Looked up from germline, CDR1 is MNHEY and CDR2 is SVGAGI. The trim removed 6 bases at V and 1 base at J, leaving 8 bases unmatched. The CDR3 sequence is 15 residues long. CDR3 residues: CASSLGQDSNTEAFF. As DNA, the CDR3 is TGTGCCAGCAGCCTCGGACAGGACTCGAACACTGAAGCTTTCTTT.

This rearrangement joins TRBV9 to TRBJ2-4; TRBD1 might be the D (5 bases). Looked up from germline, CDR1 is SGDLS and CDR2 is YYNGEE. The V gene lost 0 bases and the J gene lost 3 bases, with 10 bases spanning the gap. The CDR3 length is 15 residues. Here the CDR3 reads CASSVEGQGKNIQYF. The DNA for the CDR3 is TGTGCCAGCAGCGTAGAAGGGCAGGGCAAAAACATTCAGTACTTC.

The chain combines TRBV9 with TRBJ2-1, with D uncertain. Between the trimmed V and J ends, which lost 4 bases and 3 bases, there was a span of 20 bases. The CDR3 is 17 residues long. Germline V gene data show CDR1 as SGDLS and CDR2 as YYNGEE. In DNA, the CDR3 is TGTGCCAGCAGCCCGGATGGTCTGATAAGGAGCTACAATGAGCAGTTCTTC. It codes for CASSPDGLIRSYNEQFF.

The gene calls are TRBV28 and TRBJ2-5; TRBD2 matches 7 bases. TRBJ2-7 matches the DNA end more closely, so the J call is doubtful. The V gene's germline CDR1 is MDHEN and CDR2 SYDVKM. The CDR3 covers 15 residues. The CDR3 DNA follows: TGTGCCAGCAGTTCCCCCAATGCGGGAGCCTACGAGCAGTACTTC. Encoded protein: CASSSPNAGAYEQYF.

CDR3 region: CAWSGGKEQFF. For the CDR3, the DNA is TGTGCCTGGAGTGGGGGCAAAGAGCAGTTCTTC. The chain carries TRBV30 and TRBJ2-1; tentatively, D is TRBD1 (5 bases). Germline V lookup: CDR1 GTSNPN, CDR2 SVGIG (reference sequence). Trimming cost V 1 base and J 10 bases, with 8 bases left between them. The CDR3 extends over 11 amino acids.

The genes are TRBV6-6 and TRBJ2-1; 8 nucleotides align to TRBD1. V was clipped by 6 bases and J by 3 bases; unmatched bases: 4. The CDR3 contains 14 residues. Looked up from germline, CDR1 is MNHNY and CDR2 is SVGAGI (reference sequence). CDR3 coding DNA: TGTGCCAGCAGAGACAGGGGCGGCTACAATGAGCAGTTCTTC. Amino acid sequence: CASRDRGGYNEQFF.

The V call is TRBV29-1, the J call TRBJ2-1; TRBD2 matches 11 bases. The CDR3 sequence is 20 residues long. V was clipped by 5 bases and J by 4 bases; unmatched bases: 22. The germline V gene has CDR1 SQVTM and CDR2 ANQGSEA. The CDR3 here is CSVPQGGTSGSWVGYNEQFF. In nucleotides, the CDR3 is TGCAGCGTTCCTCAGGGAGGTACTAGCGGGAGTTGGGTGGGATACAATGAGCAGTTCTTC.

The chain combines TRBV19 with TRBJ1-5; D may be TRBD1 (6 bases). This CDR3 region has 13 residues. Between the trimmed V and J ends, which lost 5 bases and 6 bases, there was a span of 11 bases. Germline V lookup: CDR1 LNHDA, CDR2 SQIVND (reference sequence). The CDR3 sequence is CASSEAGVQPQHF. The DNA of the CDR3 is TGTGCCAGTAGTGAGGCAGGGGTTCAGCCCCAGCATTTT.

This chain uses TRBV9 with TRBJ1-2; maybe TRBD1 (5 bases). The CDR3 contains 14 residues. Germline-derived CDR1 and CDR2 are SGDLS and YYNGEE. V was clipped by 3 bases and J by 5 bases, with 14 bases between them. CDR3 DNA: TGTGCCAGCAGCGCAGGGTTCGAACTTTATGGCTACACCTTC. This gives the protein CASSAGFELYGYTF.